This T cell receptor (beta chain) was recorded in a study of T-cell memory formation after mild COVID-19. Points from the study as a whole: Among contracting clones, CD4+ were mainly CM/EM and CD8+ enriched in EMRA.

Employing constant-segment primers, 5'RACE generated TCR alpha and TCR beta cDNA libraries bearing sample barcodes and UMIs. Via MiXCR, TCRdb re-called the 5' RACE reads, giving one row per CDR3 protein. The data show under 200,000 distinct CDR3 sequences, 9.5% to 13% seen once. Germline loops: CDR1 SGHTA, CDR2 FQGNSA. CDR3 length equals 12 residues. For this clonotype: What it recognizes is unknown. A junction end diverges from the germline sequence, so it may reflect a read error.

The chain uses TRBV7-2 and TRBJ2-1; D may correspond to TRBD1 or TRBD2 (5 bases each). Sample: PBMCs or a T cell subset sorted from them (not recorded which). The TCR comes from a man younger than 35 who had mild COVID-19 (a few samples of this study predate the infection). Cell type and time point are not known. CDR3 region: CASSSPPGTTDF. The CDR3, as DNA: TGTGCCAGCAGCTCACCCCCGGGGACCACGGACTTC.